This T cell receptor beta chain was sequenced for a study of shared clonotypes between healthy human individuals. This clone showed up just a few times. Its matching antigen is unknown. Regarding the study as a whole: Clonotypes not shared had lower generation probabilities than those common to all four donors.

The repertoire was sequenced with immunoSEQ multiplex PCR; TCRdb's copy has only in-frame clones and lacks some. The sample lists hundreds of thousands of clones; about three quarters were seen once. Researchers partitioned CD4+ cells into CD45RA+ naive and CD45RA-negative memory subsets. Germline lookup yields CDR1 WNHNN and CDR2 SYGVQD (reference sequence). There are 16 residues in the CDR3. V trimming: 3 bases; J trimming: 0 bases; junction bases outside the gene matches: 7. The source is a woman under 40 in good health. This rearrangement joins TRBV10-1 to TRBJ1-1; 7 bases align to TRBD1. Material: memory CD4+ T cells sorted from blood. As for subset: CD45RA-negative fraction. The CDR3 loop reads CASSDSRQGMNTEAFF. As DNA, the CDR3 is TGCGCCAGCAGTGATTCCAGACAGGGCATGAACACTGAAGCTTTCTTT.